Listed below are T cell receptor beta chains from one sample, sequenced in a study of blood T cell repertoires in COVID-19. Method: immunoSEQ multiplex PCR; TCRdb's copy keeps in-frame clones and lacks some. Here the sample spans some 170,000 clones, about 80% being singletons. Input material: peripheral blood. These receptors all stem from a woman older than 75 with acute or convalescent COVID-19. Each CDR3 is given with its conserved first and last residue. The D gene is left open where the match is weak. For some rows the clone size is stated as once, few or many, or as a class when expanded; others skip it.

v_call	d_call	clone_size	j_call	cdr3_aa	cdr3_nt
TRBV20-1	NA	NA	TRBJ1-5	CSAREDQPQHF	TGCAGTGCCCGGGAAGATCAGCCCCAGCATTTT
TRBV2	TRBD1	once	TRBJ1-1	CASAEGGQGGTEAFF	TGTGCCAGCGCCGAGGGGGGTCAGGGGGGCACTGAAGCTTTCTTT
TRBV18	TRBD1	NA	TRBJ1-2	CASSPGQTLYGYTF	TGTGCCAGCTCACCGGGACAGACCCTCTATGGCTACACCTTC
TRBV28	TRBD1	few	TRBJ2-5	CASSPGTGETQYF	TGTGCCAGCAGCCCAGGGACAGGAGAGACCCAGTACTTC
TRBV7-9	TRBD1	NA	TRBJ2-1	CASSARDRVLGSYNEQFF	TGTGCCAGCAGCGCCCGGGACAGGGTTCTAGGCTCCTACAATGAGCAGTTCTTC
TRBV19	TRBD1	NA	TRBJ1-4	CASNDVGRGRRANEKLFF	TGTGCCAGTAACGACGTGGGCAGGGGGCGCCGAGCTAATGAAAAACTGTTTTTT
TRBV13	NA	NA	TRBJ1-5	CASSSRGQNQPQHF	TGTGCCAGCAGCTCGCGAGGACAGAATCAGCCCCAGCATTTT
TRBV18	NA	NA	TRBJ1-1	CASSPPSATRSEAFF	TGTGCCAGCTCACCACCCTCAGCTACTCGGAGTGAAGCTTTCTTT
TRBV3-1/TRBV3-2	NA	NA	TRBJ1-2	CASSQDFGAPYGYTF	TGTGCCAGCAGCCAAGATTTTGGGGCACCCTATGGCTACACCTTC
TRBV3-1/TRBV3-2	NA	few	TRBJ1-6	CASSPGGVKGNSPLHF	TGTGCCAGCAGCCCAGGCGGGGTGAAGGGGAATTCACCCCTCCACTTT
TRBV3-1/TRBV3-2	TRBD2	NA	TRBJ2-2	CASSLSGLKATGELFF	TGTGCCAGCAGCCTATCGGGACTAAAGGCCACCGGGGAGCTGTTTTTT
TRBV7-9	TRBD1	NA	TRBJ1-1	CASSLGSGTGDRAEAFF	TGTGCCAGCAGCTTAGGGAGCGGCACAGGGGATAGGGCTGAAGCTTTCTTT
TRBV4-3	NA	NA	TRBJ1-6	CASSQAGQSSYNSPLHF	TGCGCCAGCAGCCAAGCAGGACAGAGCTCCTATAATTCACCCCTCCACTTT
TRBV7-5	NA	few	TRBJ1-1	CARSPMDRPSNTEAFF	TGTGCCAGAAGCCCCATGGACAGGCCGTCGAACACTGAAGCTTTCTTT
TRBV27	NA	NA	TRBJ2-1	CASSGSLRYNEQFF	TGTGCCAGCAGCGGGAGCCTCCGGTACAATGAGCAGTTCTTC
TRBV28	TRBD2	NA	TRBJ2-5	CASSLISGSWETQYF	TGTGCCAGCAGTTTAATTAGCGGGAGTTGGGAGACCCAGTACTTC
TRBV5-6	NA	few	TRBJ1-2	CASSTGRGREDGYTF	TGTGCCAGCAGCACGGGGAGGGGCAGGGAAGATGGCTACACCTTC
TRBV6-5	NA	NA	TRBJ2-4	CASSWGTSAGQDIQYF	TGTGCCAGCAGTTGGGGGACTTCCGCTGGTCAAGACATTCAGTACTTC
TRBV5-8	TRBD2	NA	TRBJ2-5	CASSARLAGHQETQYF	TGTGCCAGCAGCGCAAGACTAGCGGGGCACCAAGAGACCCAGTACTTC
TRBV4-2	TRBD2	NA	TRBJ2-2	CASSPGLAGGVNTGELFF	TGTGCCAGCAGCCCGGGACTAGCGGGAGGGGTAAACACCGGGGAGCTGTTTTTT
TRBV2	TRBD2	NA	TRBJ2-3	CASSETTTSGVVWDTQYF	TGTGCCAGCAGTGAAACCACTACTAGCGGGGTGGTTTGGGATACGCAGTATTTT
TRBV18	NA	few	TRBJ1-1	CASSPRSFQGIMNTEAFF	TGTGCCAGCTCACCCCGATCTTTCCAGGGGATTATGAACACTGAAGCTTTCTTT
TRBV7-2	TRBD1	NA	TRBJ2-6	CASSWGQGGANVLTF	TGTGCCAGCAGCTGGGGACAGGGGGGGGCCAACGTCCTGACTTTC
TRBV5-1	TRBD2	NA	TRBJ2-1	CASRTSGGLLTYNEQFF	TGCGCCAGCCGGACTAGCGGGGGACTTTTGACCTACAATGAGCAGTTCTTC
TRBV7-9	TRBD1	NA	TRBJ1-1	CASSKQGVTEAFF	TGTGCCAGCAGCAAACAGGGGGTCACTGAAGCTTTCTTT
TRBV10-1	TRBD2	NA	TRBJ2-3	CASSGGLAGTDTQYF	TGCGCCAGCAGTGGTGGACTAGCGGGCACAGATACGCAGTATTTT
TRBV3-1/TRBV3-2	TRBD1	NA	TRBJ2-7	CASSRGQGTYEQYF	TGTGCCAGCAGCCGGGGACAGGGTACCTACGAGCAGTACTTC
TRBV7-9	NA	NA	TRBJ1-5	CASSSLQGDQPQHF	TGTGCCAGCAGCTCCTTACAAGGGGATCAGCCCCAGCATTTT
TRBV7-2	NA	NA	TRBJ2-1	CASSLSIVGGRFDEQFF	TGTGCCAGCAGCCTCTCTATTGTGGGGGGGCGATTCGATGAGCAGTTCTTC
TRBV15	NA	NA	TRBJ1-5	CATSREQGRLLNQPQHF	TGTGCCACCAGCAGAGAACAGGGAAGGTTATTGAATCAGCCCCAGCATTTT
TRBV5-1	NA	NA	TRBJ1-1	CASGKDLNTEAFF	TGCGCCAGCGGGAAGGACTTGAACACTGAAGCTTTCTTT
TRBV3-1/TRBV3-2	NA	NA	TRBJ2-7	CASSPAGYEQYF	TGTGCCAGCAGCCCCGCGGGGTACGAGCAGTACTTC
TRBV7-9	TRBD1	NA	TRBJ2-5	CASSTYTGGRETQYF	TGTGCCAGCAGCACGTACACAGGGGGTCGAGAGACCCAGTACTTC
TRBV2	TRBD1	once	TRBJ2-1	CASSGDRGSYNEQFF	TGTGCCAGCAGTGGAGACAGGGGGTCCTACAATGAGCAGTTCTTC
TRBV11-1	NA	NA	TRBJ2-3	CASSHGLRFGTQYF	TGTGCCAGCAGCCACGGACTGCGTTTCGGTACGCAGTATTTT
TRBV7-3	TRBD2	NA	TRBJ2-5	CASSISSGQQETQYF	TGTGCCAGCAGCATATCTAGCGGACAACAAGAGACCCAGTACTTC
TRBV18	TRBD1	NA	TRBJ1-5	CASSPTGQGVQPQHF	TGTGCCAGCTCACCTACGGGACAGGGAGTTCAGCCCCAGCATTTT
TRBV5-1	NA	NA	TRBJ2-3	CASSLERTSTDTQYF	TGCGCCAGCAGCCTCGAGCGGACTAGCACAGATACGCAGTATTTT
TRBV27	TRBD1	once	TRBJ1-5	CASSYGRGLNQPQHF	TGTGCCAGCAGTTACGGCAGGGGGCTCAATCAGCCCCAGCATTTT
TRBV4-2	TRBD2	NA	TRBJ2-7	CASSQETSGAVQSYEQYF	TGTGCCAGCAGCCAGGAGACTAGCGGGGCGGTACAGTCCTACGAGCAGTACTTC
TRBV7-2	NA	NA	TRBJ1-2	CASSLLPQGLYGYTF	TGTGCCAGCAGCTTACTCCCGCAGGGGCTCTATGGCTACACCTTC
TRBV28	NA	NA	TRBJ1-5	CASSPRTGNQPQHF	TGTGCCAGCAGTCCCCGAACAGGCAATCAGCCCCAGCATTTT